The 24 T cell receptor beta chains below all came from one sample that was sequenced in a study of early stage breast cancer tumors. Data came from immunoSEQ multiplex PCR; TCRdb stores just in-frame clones and leaves some out. The table has tens of thousands of clones, around nine tenths seen once. The sequencing sample was made of blood. The receptors shown here come from a person aged 70 to 85 with breast cancer.

The chain combines TRBV2 with TRBJ1-1; 8 nucleotides align to TRBD1. With 5 bases clipped from V and 8 bases from J, the junction kept 1 base outside the gene matches. The CDR3 has 11 residues. Germline lookup yields CDR1 SNHLY and CDR2 FYNNEI. In DNA, the CDR3 is TGTGCCAGCAGTCAGGGGGCCGAAGCTTTCTTT. Translation gives CASSQGAEAFF.

The V and J genes are TRBV4-2 and TRBJ2-3; TRBD2 aligns across 8 bases. The CDR3 runs to 18 residues. From germline, CDR1 is LGHNA and CDR2 YNFKEQ. V was pared by 0 bases and J by 0 bases, with 8 bases of the junction left unmatched. CDR3 residues: CASSQDRGGGESTDTQYF. CDR3 sequence (DNA): TGTGCCAGCAGCCAAGATCGGGGGGGCGGGGAGAGCACAGATACGCAGTATTTT.

V is TRBV6-5 and J is TRBJ1-1, with a tentative D call TRBD1 (5 bases). In germline, CDR1 is MNHEY, CDR2 SVGAGI. V was trimmed by 0 bases and J by 6 bases, leaving 14 bases between them. This CDR3 spans 15 amino acids. DNA of the CDR3: TGTGCCAGCAGTTACTCGAGGCAGGGATTCGCTGAAGCTTTCTTT. This gives the protein CASSYSRQGFAEAFF.

The rearrangement links TRBV7-8 to TRBJ1-2; 8 nucleotides agree with TRBD1. The CDR3 is made up of 14 amino acids. Trimming removed 5 bases from V and 2 bases from J; junction bases left unmatched: 4. Germline CDR1 SGHVS, CDR2 FQNEAQ. DNA of the CDR3: TGTGCCAGCAGCCAAACAGGGGGGAACTATGGCTACACCTTC. Translated, it gives CASSQTGGNYGYTF.

Only a few counts were recorded for this clone. The chain has TRBV7-9 and TRBJ2-4; TRBD2 agrees at 10 bases. In germline, CDR1 is SEHNR, CDR2 FQNEAQ (reference sequence). With V trimmed by 3 bases and J by 1 base, 0 bases remained unmatched. This CDR3 region has 15 residues. The CDR3 loop reads CASSFSGGAKNIQYF. The CDR3 region has the DNA TGTGCCAGCAGCTTTAGCGGGGGGGCCAAAAACATTCAGTACTTC.

The rearrangement links TRBV18 to TRBJ2-1; D is perhaps TRBD2 (5 bases). Trimming left V 2 bases short and J 4 bases short, with 9 bases between. CDR1 is KGHSH and CDR2 is LQKENI in the germline V gene. The CDR3 has 14 residues. The CDR3 protein is CASSPRRDYNEQFF. CDR3 coding DNA: TGTGCCAGCTCACCAAGACGGGATTACAATGAGCAGTTCTTC. Full variable domain (outside the CDR3, taken from reference TRBV18 and TRBJ2-1): NAGVMQNPRHLVRRRGQEARLRCSPMKGHSHVYWYRQLPEEGLKFMVYLQKENIIDESGMPKERFSAEFPKEGPSILRIQQVVRGDSAAYFCASSPRRDYNEQFFGPGTRLTVL.

The chain recombines TRBV11-2 with TRBJ2-7; unclear D gene. Germline V CDR1 and CDR2: SGHAT, FQNNGV. Trimming removed 2 bases from V and 7 bases from J, with 15 bases in between. The CDR3 has 14 residues. CDR3 DNA: TGTGCCAGCAGCTTAAGCGCCAGCGAACTAGAGCAGTACTTC. Protein sequence: CASSLSASELEQYF.

The chain has TRBV19 and TRBJ2-1; 10 nucleotides align to TRBD2. CDR1 is LNHDA and CDR2 is SQIVND in the germline V gene (reference sequence). With V trimmed by 5 bases and J by 4 bases, 11 bases remained unmatched. This CDR3 spans 17 amino acids. The CDR3 region is CASSPQVGTSVYNEQFF. CDR3 DNA sequence: TGTGCCAGTAGTCCACAAGTAGGGACTAGCGTTTACAATGAGCAGTTCTTC.

This clone was recorded once. The chain uses TRBV7-3 and TRBJ2-3, with D possibly being TRBD2 (5 bases). V lost 2 bases and J 4 bases, leaving 13 bases between the germline ends. Germline-derived CDR1 and CDR2 are SGHTA and FQGTGA. The CDR3 is made up of 15 amino acids. The CDR3 nucleotides read TGTGCCAGCAGCTTACGGAGGCCGGGGTCAGATACGCAGTATTTT. Its translation: CASSLRRPGSDTQYF.

The rearrangement joins TRBV9 to TRBJ1-6, with no clear D. The CDR3 has 12 amino acids. CDR1 is SGDLS and CDR2 is YYNGEE in the germline V gene. Trimming left V 0 bases short and J 10 bases short, with 5 bases between. The CDR3 here is CASSVGESPLHF. In DNA, the CDR3 is TGTGCCAGCAGCGTAGGGGAGTCACCCCTCCACTTT.

The J gene is TRBJ2-7, the V gene TRBV2, with TRBD2 matching over 10 bases. CDR3 size: 15 residues. After removal of 1 base from V and 2 bases from J, the junction contained 2 bases not matched to a gene. The V gene's germline CDR1 is SNHLY and CDR2 FYNNEI. The CDR3 sequence is CASSEGSGGAYEQYF. Here the CDR3 DNA reads TGTGCCAGCAGTGAAGGGAGCGGGGGGGCCTACGAGCAGTACTTC.

This sequence joins TRBV25-1 and TRBJ2-7; TRBD1 matches at 7 bases. The germline V gene encodes CDR1 MGHDK and CDR2 SYGVNS. V was pared by 4 bases and J by 3 bases, with 12 bases of the junction left unmatched. This CDR3 is built from 16 residues. The CDR3 nucleotides are TGTGCCAGCAGTGGGGATCTGACAGGGTTCTTCTACGAGCAGTACTTC. Translation gives CASSGDLTGFFYEQYF.

The chain couples TRBV19 to TRBJ1-5; 7 bases align to TRBD1. V shed 3 bases, J shed 0 bases, and the junction held 8 bases outside the gene matches. Germline CDR1 is LNHDA and CDR2 is SQIVND (reference sequence). This CDR3 region has 17 residues. CDR3 sequence: CASSIYSGGNSNQPQHF. The DNA of the CDR3 is TGTGCCAGTAGTATTTACTCAGGGGGAAATAGCAATCAGCCCCAGCATTTT. Combining the CDR3 with reference TRBV19 and TRBJ1-5 gives the whole variable domain DGGITQSPKYLFRKEGQNVTLSCEQNLNHDAMYWYRQDPGQGLRLIYYSQIVNDFQKGDIAEGYSVSREKKESFPLTVTSAQKNPTAFYLCASSIYSGGNSNQPQHFGDGTRLSIL.

The J gene is TRBJ1-5, the V gene TRBV6-5, with D tentatively TRBD1 (5 bases). The CDR3 consists of 12 residues. Germline CDR1 and CDR2: MNHEY and SVGAGI. Trimming removed 6 bases from V and 7 bases from J, with 10 bases in between. This chain's CDR3 is CASSSGLQPQHF. The CDR3 coding sequence is TGTGCCAGCAGCTCAGGGTTACAGCCCCAGCATTTT.

This clone was counted between two and nine times. This rearrangement joins TRBV7-9 to TRBJ1-4, with TRBD1 as a possible D gene (5 bases). The V end lost 5 bases, the J end lost 13 bases, and 11 bases lay between the germline ends. Per germline, CDR1 SEHNR and CDR2 FQNEAQ (reference sequence). The CDR3 has 11 residues. CDR3 DNA: TGTGCCAGCAGCCCGGACATAGGACTGTTTTTT. Residues: CASSPDIGLFF.

This chain links TRBV27 with TRBJ1-6, with TRBD1 identical over 12 bases. Germline CDR1 and CDR2: MNHEY and SMNVEV (reference sequence). This CDR3 spans 18 amino acids. V lost 8 bases and J lost 7; bases outside the gene matches: 15. The CDR3 DNA reads TGTGCCAGCCGCCGGGACAGGGGGCCTCTCCCGCAGAATTCACCCCTCCACTTT. This codes for CASRRDRGPLPQNSPLHF.

This chain uses TRBV10-2 with TRBJ1-5; 9 bases fit TRBD1. After removal of 2 bases from V and 3 bases from J, the junction contained 5 bases not matched to a gene. CDR3 length equals 16 residues. Germline V gene data show CDR1 as WSHSY and CDR2 as SAAADI. The CDR3 loop reads CASSEEGTGINQPQHF. The CDR3, as DNA: TGCGCCAGCAGTGAGGAAGGGACAGGGATCAATCAGCCCCAGCATTTT.

This clone occurred a few times. The gene calls are TRBV5-1 and TRBJ1-2; the match to TRBD1 covers 10 bases. This CDR3 spans 15 amino acids. Germline trimming cut 4 bases from V and 2 bases from J; bases unmatched to any gene: 5. The germline gives CDR1 SGHRS, CDR2 YFSETQ. The CDR3 DNA follows: TGCGCCAGCAGCCTCGGGACAGGGGAGAACTATGGCTACACCTTC. This gives the protein CASSLGTGENYGYTF.

The chain uses TRBV6-5 and TRBJ1-2; 7 bases line up with TRBD1. Germline lookup yields CDR1 MNHEY and CDR2 SVGAGI. The CDR3 is 13 amino acids. V shed 7 bases and J 6 bases; nucleotides not matched to a gene: 8. The CDR3 loop reads CASIKTGTDGYTF. In nucleotides, the CDR3 is TGTGCCAGCATCAAGACAGGGACGGATGGCTACACCTTC.

V gene TRBV4-2 combines with J gene TRBJ1-1; D call uncertain. The CDR3 loop spans 17 amino acids. The germline V gene encodes CDR1 LGHNA and CDR2 YNFKEQ. Deletions cut 5 bases from V and 0 bases from J, with 19 bases between. The CDR3 protein is CASSSHPTAGLNTEAFF. Written as DNA, the CDR3 is TGTGCCAGCAGCTCTCACCCCACGGCGGGGTTGAACACTGAAGCTTTCTTT.

V is TRBV19 and J is TRBJ2-6; D uncertain. Germline values: CDR1 LNHDA, CDR2 SQIVND (reference sequence). Between the trimmed V and J ends, which lost 2 bases and 0 bases, there was a span of 5 bases. The CDR3 covers 15 residues. Written as DNA, the CDR3 is TGTGCCAGTAGTATAACGGGCTCTGGGGCCAACGTCCTGACTTTC. It yields the protein CASSITGSGANVLTF.

The chain carries TRBV5-1 and TRBJ2-3, with 15 nucleotides matching TRBD2. V shed 0 bases, J shed 3 bases, and the junction held 8 bases outside the gene matches. Germline V lookup: CDR1 SGHRS, CDR2 YFSETQ. The CDR3 length is 19 residues. CDR3: CASSLAGLAGGPSTDTQYF. The CDR3 coding sequence is TGCGCCAGCAGCTTGGCCGGACTAGCGGGAGGGCCCTCGACAGATACGCAGTATTTT. Combining the CDR3 with reference TRBV5-1 and TRBJ2-3 gives the whole variable domain KAGVTQTPRYLIKTRGQQVTLSCSPISGHRSVSWYQQTPGQGLQFLFEYFSETQRNKGNFPGRFSGRQFSNSRSEMNVSTLELGDSALYLCASSLAGLAGGPSTDTQYFGPGTRLTVL.

The chain carries TRBV7-2 and TRBJ2-7; 7 nucleotides align to TRBD2. The CDR3 is made up of 17 amino acids. V was pared by 4 bases and J by 0 bases, with 12 bases of the junction left unmatched. Germline V CDR1 and CDR2: SGHTA, FQGNSA. CDR3 bases: TGTGCCAGCAGCTCCGGTTACCGGGGACTAACCTCCTACGAGCAGTACTTC. Protein: CASSSGYRGLTSYEQYF.

CDR3 region: CAISESIPDLSPLHF. The CDR3 bases are TGTGCCATCAGTGAGTCGATTCCAGATCTCTCACCCCTCCACTTT. V and J are TRBV10-3 and TRBJ1-6; D remains ambiguous. With 0 bases removed from V and 10 bases from J, the gap between germline ends came to 13 bases. The CDR3 is made up of 15 amino acids. Germline CDR1 is ENHRY and CDR2 is SYGVKD.